The 8 T cell receptor beta chains presented below share a single source sample, sequenced in a study of regulatory T cells in long-lasting Graves disease. Time point described: newly diagnosed GD, antithyroid drugs for less than 3 months. Extracted RNA from PBMCs served as the source of the TCR library. Sequencing libraries for TCR beta were prepared with iRepertoire HTBI primers and Arm-PCR of CDR3 regions. One entry per CDR3 protein results from TCRdb running MiXCR on the multiplex PCR reads. The sample holds 400,000 to 500,000 distinct CDR3 sequences; about 17% are singletons and the top ten take around a tenth. This sample was also put to use in a study of T cells in Graves' hyperthyroidism and ophthalmopathy.

The input for sequencing was peripheral blood mononuclear cells (PBMCs), taken at new diagnosis, from a patient treated with antithyroid drugs. The receptors stem from a woman aged 25 to 39 with Graves disease.

The chain employs TRBV5-1 and TRBJ2-1; the D call may be TRBD1 or TRBD2 (5 bases each). Germline V CDR1 and CDR2: SGHRS, YFSETQ. This CDR3 has 16 amino acids. The V end lost 4 bases, the J end lost 7 bases, and 21 bases lay between the germline ends. CDR3 nucleotide sequence: TGCGCCAGCAGCCATTCAGGGATAGCGCAAAGGAATGAGCAGTTCTTC. Protein: CASSHSGIAQRNEQFF.

This clonotype was recorded at least ten times. The chain is built from TRBV12-3 or TRBV12-4 and TRBJ1-2, with a possible D match to TRBD1 (5 bases). Trimming shortened V by 6 bases and J by 4 bases, and 12 bases separated the two germline ends. This CDR3 spans 13 amino acids. The CDR3 sequence is CASSSLTVYGYTF. In DNA, the CDR3 is TGTGCCAGCAGCTCCCTGACAGTCTATGGCTACACCTTC.

This clonotype has just one count. The chain carries TRBV19 and TRBJ2-5, with TRBD1 matching over 7 bases. Germline V gene lookup returns CDR1 LNHDA and CDR2 SQIVND (reference sequence). V dropped 8 bases and J dropped 5; count of bases not matched to a gene: 11. The CDR3 consists of 14 residues. The CDR3 loop is CASHGQDGLETQYF. CDR3 bases: TGTGCCAGTCACGGACAGGATGGTTTGGAGACCCAGTACTTC.

In its sample, this clonotype was seen many times. This rearrangement joins TRBV2 to TRBJ2-7; 9 positions agree with TRBD1. The CDR3 is 15 amino acids. J was trimmed by 2 bases and V by 6 bases; bases with no gene match: 8. Germline V lookup: CDR1 SNHLY, CDR2 FYNNEI. CDR3 nucleotides: TGTGCCAGCAGACGCCCGGGACAGGGCACCTACGAGCAGTACTTC. Its protein product is CASRRPGQGTYEQYF.

The CDR3 sequence: CSARGTEIYEQYF. The CDR3 coding sequence is TGCAGTGCTAGGGGGACAGAGATTTACGAGCAGTACTTC. The chain uses TRBV20-1 and TRBJ2-7, with 7 bases fitting TRBD1. The V gene end was trimmed by 3 bases and the J gene end by 4 bases; junction bases not matched to a gene: 6. Germline loops: CDR1 DFQATT, CDR2 SNEGSKA (reference sequence). The CDR3 is made up of 13 amino acids.

With regard to this clonotype: Relative to the germline gene, one junction end is altered; a read error may explain this. The chain is built from TRBV9 and TRBJ2-3; TRBD2 matches 7 bases. Germline V lookup: CDR1 SGDLS, CDR2 YYNGEE. The CDR3 runs to 15 residues. CDR3 region: CASSVDGGSRDTQYF. CDR3 sequence (DNA): TGTGCCAGCAGCGTAGACGGCGGGAGCAGAGATACGCAGTATTTT.

This clonotype was counted many times. The chain couples TRBV7-9 to TRBJ2-7, with no clear D. The CDR3 totals 12 residues. The germline V gene has CDR1 SEHNR and CDR2 FQNEAQ (reference sequence). Trimming took off 0 bases at V and 10 bases at J, with 10 bases between the two ends. This CDR3 is CASSLAESKQYF. The CDR3 DNA sequence: TGTGCCAGCAGCTTAGCAGAAAGCAAACAGTACTTC.

The chain couples TRBV6-2 or TRBV6-3 to TRBJ1-3, with D uncertain. Germline CDR1 MNHEY, CDR2 SVGEGT. With 10 bases removed from V and 1 base from J, the gap between germline ends came to 11 bases. The CDR3 contains 13 residues. The DNA for the CDR3 is TGTGCCATCCGATTGATTTCTGGAAACACCATATATTTT. As protein: CAIRLISGNTIYF.